This T cell receptor beta chain was captured in a study of T cell repertoires in cytomegalovirus infection. This clonotype occurred many times. TCRdb processed the reads anew with MiXCR; each CDR3 protein has one entry. The repertoire consists of 300,000 or so distinct CDR3 sequences, with roughly a tenth occurring once and the leading ten covering approximately 2.3%. Germline-derived CDR1 and CDR2 are SGHTA and FQGNSA. CDR3 length: 16 residues. Trimming removed 1 base from V and 8 bases from J, with 17 bases in between. The clonotype originates from a human donor in good health (CMV status not recorded). Some clones in this sample may be carry-over from other donors' samples. Sequencing input: PBMCs. J is TRBJ1-4 and V is TRBV7-2; D gene unclear. The CDR3: CASSLETGRRGEKLFF. CDR3 in DNA: TGTGCCAGCAGCTTAGAAACCGGACGCCGAGGGGAAAAACTGTTTTTT.